This T cell receptor beta chain was captured by sequencing in a study of CD8+ T cells in alopecia areata. Across the whole study: Treated patients swallowed 5 to 10 mg of oral tofacitinib twice daily.

TCR sequencing used cDNA made by reverse transcription of extracted RNA. This table comes from immunoSEQ multiplex PCR, and its TCRdb copy is limited to in-frame clones, with some not included. The sample has about 12,000 clones; approximately 53% are singletons. Study conclusions and caveats: Clonality was higher in lesional than normal scalp, especially in alopecia totalis/universalis. Shared TCR sequences were less clear between patients than in mice, possibly partly from HLA diversity. When scalp samples are sequenced, resident alphabeta T cells of normal skin are also captured.

Turning to this clone: Its target is unknown.

The study team obtained lesional scalp punch biopsies and peripheral blood from alopecia areata patients. The V gene's germline CDR1 is KGHSH and CDR2 LQKENI. V lost 0 bases and J 1 base, leaving 4 bases between the germline ends. This CDR3 is built from 14 residues. The specimen sequenced was skin. The V gene is TRBV18, the J gene TRBJ1-5, with unresolved D. The source of this sequence is a human donor with alopecia areata. The CDR3 coding sequence is TGTGCCAGCTCACCACCCGGAAGCAATCAGCCCCAGCATTTT. Translation gives CASSPPGSNQPQHF. Based on the CDR3 plus reference TRBV18 and TRBJ1-5, the full variable domain is NAGVMQNPRHLVRRRGQEARLRCSPMKGHSHVYWYRQLPEEGLKFMVYLQKENIIDESGMPKERFSAEFPKEGPSILRIQQVVRGDSAAYFCASSPPGSNQPQHFGDGTRLSIL.